One sample yielded the 6 T cell receptor beta chains listed below, sequenced in a study of cytotoxic CD8 clonotypes in ibrutinib-treated CLL. The repertoire was sequenced with immunoSEQ multiplex PCR; TCRdb's copy has only in-frame clones and lacks some. The sample carries hundreds of thousands of clones, 79% recorded once. Sequencing used PBMCs, obtained after 12 months of ibrutinib treatment. These receptors were obtained from a human donor with chronic lymphocytic leukemia.

This clone has just one count. The chain carries TRBV4-1 and TRBJ1-5, with D unresolved. Germline V gene data show CDR1 as MGHRA and CDR2 as YSYEKL. This CDR3 spans 18 amino acids. Trimming removed 8 bases at V and 0 bases at J, with 23 bases between. This chain's CDR3 is CASPETQPPQDSNQPQHF. The CDR3 DNA is TGCGCCAGCCCCGAGACACAGCCGCCGCAGGATAGCAATCAGCCCCAGCATTTT.

The rearrangement uses TRBV5-1 and TRBJ2-7; maybe TRBD2 (6 bases). Germline CDR1 and CDR2: SGHRS and YFSETQ. The CDR3 has 15 amino acids. The V gene lost 1 base and the J gene lost 0 bases, with 11 bases spanning the gap. CDR3 sequence reads: CASSLFSGSSYEQYF. CDR3 nucleotide sequence: TGCGCCAGCAGCTTGTTTAGCGGTAGCTCCTACGAGCAGTACTTC.

The rearrangement links TRBV7-9 to TRBJ1-2; D unresolved. CDR3 length: 12 residues. Germline assignment: CDR1 SEHNR and CDR2 FQNEAQ (reference sequence). The V end lost 1 base, the J end lost 13 bases, and 13 bases lay between the germline ends. The CDR3 loop reads CASSLEQARSTF. CDR3 sequence (DNA): TGTGCCAGCAGCTTAGAGCAGGCTCGCTCCACCTTC. Full variable domain (missing parts from reference TRBV7-9 and TRBJ1-2): DTGVSQNPRHKITKRGQNVTFRCDPISEHNRLYWYRQTLGQGPEFLTYFQNEAQLEKSRLLSDRFSAERPKGSFSTLEIQRTEQGDSAMYLCASSLEQARSTFGSGTRLTVV.

The rearrangement uses TRBV7-9 and TRBJ2-5, with unresolved D. V dropped 1 base and J dropped 2 bases, with 8 bases sitting between them. There are 14 residues in the CDR3. CDR1 is SEHNR, CDR2 FQNEAQ, per germline (reference sequence). The CDR3 region is CASSLVWGQETQYF. The CDR3 DNA is TGTGCCAGCAGCTTAGTCTGGGGACAAGAGACCCAGTACTTC.

CDR3 residues: CASSQRGGAAYNEQFF. The DNA for the CDR3 is TGCGCCAGCAGCCAAAGAGGGGGGGCAGCCTACAATGAGCAGTTCTTC. The chain has TRBV4-1 and TRBJ2-1; the D gene is possibly TRBD2 (7 bases). The CDR3 runs 16 residues. V was trimmed by 2 bases and J by 2 bases, leaving 13 bases between them. Germline-derived CDR1 and CDR2 are MGHRA and YSYEKL.

This chain connects TRBV9 to TRBJ2-2; D perhaps matches TRBD1 (6 bases). Germline CDR1 SGDLS, CDR2 YYNGEE. The CDR3 totals 17 residues. V shed 1 base and J shed 0 bases, with 13 bases lying between them. CDR3 sequence reads: CASSVYGGPSNTGELFF. The CDR3 DNA follows: TGTGCCAGCAGCGTATATGGGGGCCCATCGAACACCGGGGAGCTGTTTTTT. Looking up the rest from reference TRBV9 and TRBJ2-2 gives the full variable domain: DSGVTQTPKHLITATGQRVTLRCSPRSGDLSVYWYQQSLDQGLQFLIQYYNGEERAKGNILERFSAQQFPDLHSELNLSSLELGDSALYFCASSVYGGPSNTGELFFGEGSRLTVL.